Sequencing of this T cell receptor beta chain was carried out in a study of blood T cells in healthy people across ages. Overall study findings and caveats: The study found TCR beta diversity correlated strongly with naive T cell percentage.

The use of a sample-barcoded 5' primer and a J-beta primer mix characterized a second PCR of about 7 to 12 cycles. MiXCR was run by TCRdb on the 5' RACE reads, yielding one entry per CDR3 protein. The data contain hundreds of thousands of distinct CDR3 sequences, 25% of them singletons. Each sample had at least 6.5 million PBMCs isolated. Only a few counts were recorded for this clonotype. Antigen specificity is unknown. The CDR3 consists of 16 residues. Germline V gene lookup returns CDR1 LGHDT and CDR2 YNNKEL (reference sequence). The same specimen was also included in a second study, on T cells of mothers and their children. That report adds: A few healthy Caucasian mothers and their six children were the donors.

The genes are TRBV3-1 and TRBJ2-5, with TRBD2 as a possible D gene (6 bases). The DNA end lines up better with TRBJ2-1; the J call may be wrong. The sequenced material came from blood. This receptor was obtained from a boy between 5 and 17 years old in good health. This chain's CDR3 is CASSQAPRRGYNEQFF. The CDR3 DNA follows: TGTGCCAGCAGCCAAGCCCCCAGGAGGGGCTACAATGAGCAGTTCTTC.